One T cell receptor (beta chain) is described in this entry. Sequencing used immunoSEQ multiplex PCR; TCRdb keeps in-frame clones, though not all of them. This sample carries about 70,000 clones, around 78% of them seen once, and the ten largest clones take around 15%. The record originates from a study of blood T cell repertoires in COVID-19. The wider study: COVID-19 samples collected from the United States, Italy and Spain covered acute and convalescent phases.

The sample consisted of peripheral blood. The sequence derives from a human donor in a cohort sampled during active COVID-19.

The CDR3 is CSVPGTDTEAFF. The DNA for the CDR3 is TGCAGCGTCCCCGGGACAGACACTGAAGCTTTCTTT. The V gene is TRBV29-1, the J gene TRBJ1-1; 7 positions agree with TRBD1. There are 12 residues in the CDR3. In germline, CDR1 is SQVTM, CDR2 ANQGSEA. V shed 6 bases, J shed 3 bases, and the junction held 4 bases outside the gene matches.